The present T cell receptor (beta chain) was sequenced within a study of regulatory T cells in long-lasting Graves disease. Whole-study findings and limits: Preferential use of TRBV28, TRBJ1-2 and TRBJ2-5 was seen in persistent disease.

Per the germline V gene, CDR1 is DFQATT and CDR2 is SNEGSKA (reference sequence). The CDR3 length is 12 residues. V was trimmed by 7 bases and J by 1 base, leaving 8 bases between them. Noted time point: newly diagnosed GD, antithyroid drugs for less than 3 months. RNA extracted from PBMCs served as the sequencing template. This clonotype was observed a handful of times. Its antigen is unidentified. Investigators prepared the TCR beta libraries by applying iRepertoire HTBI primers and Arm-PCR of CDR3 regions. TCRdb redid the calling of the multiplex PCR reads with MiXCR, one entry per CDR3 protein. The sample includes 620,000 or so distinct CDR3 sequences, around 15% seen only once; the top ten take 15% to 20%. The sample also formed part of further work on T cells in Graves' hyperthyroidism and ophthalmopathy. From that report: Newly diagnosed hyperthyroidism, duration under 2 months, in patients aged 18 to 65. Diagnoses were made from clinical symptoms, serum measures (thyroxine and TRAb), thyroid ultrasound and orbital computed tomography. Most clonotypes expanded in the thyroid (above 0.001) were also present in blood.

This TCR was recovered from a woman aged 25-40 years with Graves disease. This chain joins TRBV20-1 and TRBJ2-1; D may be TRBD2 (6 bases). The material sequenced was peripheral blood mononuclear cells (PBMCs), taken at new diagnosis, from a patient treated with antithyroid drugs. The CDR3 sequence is CSVGSSYNEQFF. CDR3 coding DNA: TGCAGTGTCGGGAGTTCCTACAATGAGCAGTTCTTC.